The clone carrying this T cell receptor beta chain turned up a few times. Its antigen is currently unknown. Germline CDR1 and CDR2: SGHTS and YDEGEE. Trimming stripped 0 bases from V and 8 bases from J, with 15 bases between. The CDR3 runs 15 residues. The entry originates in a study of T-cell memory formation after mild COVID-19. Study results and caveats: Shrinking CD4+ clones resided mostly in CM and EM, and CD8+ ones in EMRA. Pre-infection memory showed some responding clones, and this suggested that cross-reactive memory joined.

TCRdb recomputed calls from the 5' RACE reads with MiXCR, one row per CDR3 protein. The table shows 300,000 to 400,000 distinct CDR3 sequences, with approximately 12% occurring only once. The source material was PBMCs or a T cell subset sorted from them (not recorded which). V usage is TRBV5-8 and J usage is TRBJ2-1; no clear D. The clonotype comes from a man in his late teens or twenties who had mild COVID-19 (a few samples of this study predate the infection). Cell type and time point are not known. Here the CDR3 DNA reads TGTGCCAGCAGCTTGGGTACAACAAAGGACGATGAGCAGTTCTTC. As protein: CASSLGTTKDDEQFF.